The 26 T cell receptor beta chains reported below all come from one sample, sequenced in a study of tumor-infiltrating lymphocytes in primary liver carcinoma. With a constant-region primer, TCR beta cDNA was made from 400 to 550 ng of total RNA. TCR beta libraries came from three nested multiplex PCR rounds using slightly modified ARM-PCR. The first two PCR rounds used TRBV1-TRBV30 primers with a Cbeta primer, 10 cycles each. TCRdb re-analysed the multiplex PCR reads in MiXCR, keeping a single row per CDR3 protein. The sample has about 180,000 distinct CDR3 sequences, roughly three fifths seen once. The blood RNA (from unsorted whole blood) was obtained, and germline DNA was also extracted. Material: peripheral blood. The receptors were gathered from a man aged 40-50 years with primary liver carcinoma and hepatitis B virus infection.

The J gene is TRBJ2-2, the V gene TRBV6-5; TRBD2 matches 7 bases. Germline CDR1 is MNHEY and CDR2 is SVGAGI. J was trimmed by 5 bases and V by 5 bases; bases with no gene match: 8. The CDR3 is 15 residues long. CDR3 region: CASSPFAGATGELFF. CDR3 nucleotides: TGTGCCAGCAGTCCCTTCGCGGGAGCTACCGGGGAGCTGTTTTTT.

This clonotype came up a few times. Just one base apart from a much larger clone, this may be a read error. The CDR3 DNA follows: TGTGCCAGCAGCTTAGATTTTAGCAGTGGTCAGCCCCAGCATTTT. Protein product: CASSLDFSSGQPQHF. This chain joins TRBV11-2 and TRBJ1-5; no firm D call. The V end lost 0 bases, the J end lost 6 bases, and 12 bases lay between the germline ends. The V gene's germline CDR1 is SGHAT and CDR2 FQNNGV. CDR3 length equals 15 residues.

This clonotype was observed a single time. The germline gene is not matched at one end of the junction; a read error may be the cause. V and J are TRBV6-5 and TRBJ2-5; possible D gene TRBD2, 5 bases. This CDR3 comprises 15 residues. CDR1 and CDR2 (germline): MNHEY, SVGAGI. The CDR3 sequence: CDSSLPGSSQETQYF. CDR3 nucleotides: TGTGACAGCAGCCTCCCGGGGAGTAGCCAAGAGACCCAGTACTTC.

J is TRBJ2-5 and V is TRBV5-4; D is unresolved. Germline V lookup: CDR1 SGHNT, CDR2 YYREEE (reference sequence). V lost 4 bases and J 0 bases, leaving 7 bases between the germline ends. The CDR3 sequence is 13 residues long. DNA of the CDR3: TGTGCCAGCAGCAACGCCCACCAAGAGACCCAGTACTTC. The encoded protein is CASSNAHQETQYF.

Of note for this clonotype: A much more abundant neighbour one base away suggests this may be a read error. CDR3 DNA: TGTGCCAACAGTACCGAAGAGACCCAGTACTTC. Translating it yields CANSTEETQYF. The chain recombines TRBV6-6 with TRBJ2-5; D is ambiguous. The length of the CDR3 is 11 residues. The germline CDR1 and CDR2 sequences are MNHNY and SVGAGI (reference sequence).

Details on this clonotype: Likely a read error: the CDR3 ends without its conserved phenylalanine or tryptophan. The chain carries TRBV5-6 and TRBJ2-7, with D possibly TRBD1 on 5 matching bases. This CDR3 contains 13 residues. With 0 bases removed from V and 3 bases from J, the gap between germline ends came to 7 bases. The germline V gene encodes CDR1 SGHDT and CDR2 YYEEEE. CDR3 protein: CASSLGQNYEQYY. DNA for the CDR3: TGTGCCAGCAGCTTGGGACAGAACTACGAGCAGTACTAC.

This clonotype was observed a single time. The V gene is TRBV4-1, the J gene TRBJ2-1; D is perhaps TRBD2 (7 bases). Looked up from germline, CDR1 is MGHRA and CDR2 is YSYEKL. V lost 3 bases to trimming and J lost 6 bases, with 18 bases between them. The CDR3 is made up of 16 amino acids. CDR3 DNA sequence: TGCGCCAGCAGCCAGGAGGGGGGGCTAGAGGGCAATGAGCAGTTCTTC. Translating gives CASSQEGGLEGNEQFF.

The CDR3 loop is CASSFGGAGTGELFF. Here the CDR3 DNA reads TGCGCCAGCAGCTTTGGAGGGGCCGGCACCGGGGAGCTGTTTTTT. This chain uses TRBV5-1 with TRBJ2-2; weak D call: TRBD2 (6 bases). Trimming shortened V by 2 bases and J by 4 bases, and 12 bases separated the two germline ends. This CDR3 is 15 amino acids long. Germline values: CDR1 SGHRS, CDR2 YFSETQ.

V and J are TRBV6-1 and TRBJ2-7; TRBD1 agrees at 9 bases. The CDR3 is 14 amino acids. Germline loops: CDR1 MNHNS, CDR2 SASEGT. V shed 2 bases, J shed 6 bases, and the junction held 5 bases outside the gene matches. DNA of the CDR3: TGTGCCAGCAGTGAACCGGACAGGGGTTTCGAGCAGTACTTC. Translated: CASSEPDRGFEQYF.

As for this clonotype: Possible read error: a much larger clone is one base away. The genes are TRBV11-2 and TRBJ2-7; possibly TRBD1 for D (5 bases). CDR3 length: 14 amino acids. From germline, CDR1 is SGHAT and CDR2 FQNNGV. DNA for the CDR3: TGTGGCAGCAGCTTAGGGGCCGTTACCTACGAGCAGTACTTC. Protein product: CGSSLGAVTYEQYF. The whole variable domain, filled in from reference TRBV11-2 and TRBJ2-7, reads EAGVAQSPRYKIIEKRQSVAFWCNPISGHATLYWYQQILGQGPKLLIQFQNNGVVDDSQLPKDRFSAERLKGVDSTLKIQPAKLEDSAVYLCGSSLGAVTYEQYFGPGTRLTVT.

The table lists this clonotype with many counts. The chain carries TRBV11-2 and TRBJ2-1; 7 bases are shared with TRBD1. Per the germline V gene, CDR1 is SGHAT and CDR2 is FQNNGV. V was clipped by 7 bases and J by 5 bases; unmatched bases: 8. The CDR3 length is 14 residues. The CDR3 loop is CASTDGQANNEQFF. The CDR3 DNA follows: TGTGCCAGCACCGATGGACAGGCAAACAATGAGCAGTTCTTC.

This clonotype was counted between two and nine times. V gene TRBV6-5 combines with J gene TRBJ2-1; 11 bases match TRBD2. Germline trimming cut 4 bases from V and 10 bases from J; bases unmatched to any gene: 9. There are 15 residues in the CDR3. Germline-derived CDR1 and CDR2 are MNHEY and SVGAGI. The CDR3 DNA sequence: TGTGCCAGCAGTTCGCCCGGGACTAGCGGAATAGAGCAGTTCTTC. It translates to CASSSPGTSGIEQFF.

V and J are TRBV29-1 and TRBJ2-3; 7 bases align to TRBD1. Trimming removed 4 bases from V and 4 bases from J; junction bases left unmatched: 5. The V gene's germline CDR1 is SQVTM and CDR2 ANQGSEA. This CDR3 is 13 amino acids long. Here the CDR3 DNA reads TGCAGCGTTGGAGGGGGCGCCTCAGATACGCAGTATTTT. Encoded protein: CSVGGGASDTQYF.

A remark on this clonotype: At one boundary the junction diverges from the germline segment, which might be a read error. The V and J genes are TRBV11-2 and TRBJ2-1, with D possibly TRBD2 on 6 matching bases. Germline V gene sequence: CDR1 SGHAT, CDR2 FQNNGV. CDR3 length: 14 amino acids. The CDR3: CASTLNYGGNEQFF. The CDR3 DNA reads TGTGCCAGCACCTTAAACTACGGGGGCAATGAGCAGTTCTTC. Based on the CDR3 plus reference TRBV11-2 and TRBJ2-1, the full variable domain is EAGVAQSPRYKIIEKRQSVAFWCNPISGHATLYWYQQILGQGPKLLIQFQNNGVVDDSQLPKDRFSAERLKGVDSTLKIQPAKLEDSAVYLCASTLNYGGNEQFFGPGTRLTVL.

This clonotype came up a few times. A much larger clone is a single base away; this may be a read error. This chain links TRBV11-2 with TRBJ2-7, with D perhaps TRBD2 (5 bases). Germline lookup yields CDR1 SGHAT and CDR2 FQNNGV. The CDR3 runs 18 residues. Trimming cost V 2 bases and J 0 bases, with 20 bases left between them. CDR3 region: CASSLTEFPDSSSYEQYF. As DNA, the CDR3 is TGTGCCAGCAGCTTAACCGAGTTCCCGGACTCGAGCTCCTACGAGCAGTACTTC.

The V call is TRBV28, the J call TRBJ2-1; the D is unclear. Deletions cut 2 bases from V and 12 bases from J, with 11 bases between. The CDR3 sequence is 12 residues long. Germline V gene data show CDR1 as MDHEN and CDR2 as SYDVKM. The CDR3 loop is CASSLGLDGQFF. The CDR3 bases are TGTGCCAGCAGTTTAGGCCTAGATGGGCAGTTCTTC. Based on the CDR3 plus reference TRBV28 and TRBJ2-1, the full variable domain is DVKVTQSSRYLVKRTGEKVFLECVQDMDHENMFWYRQDPGLGLRLIYFSYDVKMKEKGDIPEGYSVSREKKERFSLILESASTNQTSMYLCASSLGLDGQFFGPGTRLTVL.

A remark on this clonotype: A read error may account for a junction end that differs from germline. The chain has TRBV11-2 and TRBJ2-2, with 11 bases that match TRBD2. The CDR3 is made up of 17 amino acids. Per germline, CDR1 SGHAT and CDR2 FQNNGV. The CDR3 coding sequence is TGTCCCAGCAGCCCGTTAGCGGGAGGGCGGAGGGCCGGGGAGCTGTTTTTT. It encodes CPSSPLAGGRRAGELFF.

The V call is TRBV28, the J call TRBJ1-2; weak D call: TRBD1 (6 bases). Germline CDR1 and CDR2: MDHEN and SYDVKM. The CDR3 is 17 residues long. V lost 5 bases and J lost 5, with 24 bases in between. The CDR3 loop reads CASSPFRTGGADYGYTF. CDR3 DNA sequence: TGTGCCAGCAGTCCCTTCAGGACGGGGGGCGCAGATTATGGCTACACCTTC.

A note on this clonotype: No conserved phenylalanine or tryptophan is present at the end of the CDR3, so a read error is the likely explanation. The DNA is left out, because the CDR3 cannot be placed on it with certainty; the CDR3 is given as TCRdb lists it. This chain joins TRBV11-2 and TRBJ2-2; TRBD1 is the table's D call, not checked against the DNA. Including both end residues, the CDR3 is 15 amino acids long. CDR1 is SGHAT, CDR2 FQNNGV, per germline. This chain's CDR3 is CASSLRTANTGEPFS.

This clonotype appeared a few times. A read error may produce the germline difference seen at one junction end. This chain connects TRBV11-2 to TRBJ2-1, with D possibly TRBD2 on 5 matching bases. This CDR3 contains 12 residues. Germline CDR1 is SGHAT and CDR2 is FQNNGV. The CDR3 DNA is TGTGCTAGCAGCTTAAGGTACGGGGAGCAGCTCTTC. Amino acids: CASSLRYGEQLF.

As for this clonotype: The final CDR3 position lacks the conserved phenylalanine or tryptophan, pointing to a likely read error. CDR3 amino acids: CASSKGYVTEAFI. The CDR3 nucleotides are TGCGCCAGCAGCAAAGGTTATGTAACTGAGGCTTTCATT. V is TRBV11-1 and J is TRBJ1-1; unclear D gene. The V gene's germline CDR1 is SGHAT and CDR2 FQDESV (reference sequence). The CDR3 spans 13 residues.

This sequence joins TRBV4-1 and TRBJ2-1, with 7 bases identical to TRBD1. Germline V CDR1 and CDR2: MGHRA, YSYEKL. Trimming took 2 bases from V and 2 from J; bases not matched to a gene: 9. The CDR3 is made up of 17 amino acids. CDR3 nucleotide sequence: TGCGCCAGCAGCCAATTCGGACAGGTTCAAACCTACAATGAGCAGTTCTTC. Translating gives CASSQFGQVQTYNEQFF.

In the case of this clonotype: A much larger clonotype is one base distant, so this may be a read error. This chain's CDR3 is CASCRGTITNTEAFF. CDR3 DNA: TGTGCCAGCTGCAGGGGGACTATAACCAACACTGAAGCTTTCTTT. The chain employs TRBV11-2 and TRBJ1-1, with TRBD1 matching over 7 bases. The CDR3 extends over 15 amino acids. Germline V lookup: CDR1 SGHAT, CDR2 FQNNGV. V lost 8 bases to trimming and J lost 2 bases; unmatched junction nucleotides: 11.

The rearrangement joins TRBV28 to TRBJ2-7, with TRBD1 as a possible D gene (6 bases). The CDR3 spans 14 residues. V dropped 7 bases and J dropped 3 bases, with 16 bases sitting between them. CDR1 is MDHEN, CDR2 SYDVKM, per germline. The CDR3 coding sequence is TGTGCCAGCAATCTACAGGGTGCAAGCTACGAGCAGTACTTC. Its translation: CASNLQGASYEQYF.

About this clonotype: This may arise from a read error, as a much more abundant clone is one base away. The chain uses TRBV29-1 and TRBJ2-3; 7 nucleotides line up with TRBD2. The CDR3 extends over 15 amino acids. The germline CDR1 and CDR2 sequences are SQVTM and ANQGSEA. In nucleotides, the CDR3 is TGCAGCATTGAAGATCGGCTAGCGGGCACAGATACGCAGTATTTT. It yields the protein CSIEDRLAGTDTQYF.

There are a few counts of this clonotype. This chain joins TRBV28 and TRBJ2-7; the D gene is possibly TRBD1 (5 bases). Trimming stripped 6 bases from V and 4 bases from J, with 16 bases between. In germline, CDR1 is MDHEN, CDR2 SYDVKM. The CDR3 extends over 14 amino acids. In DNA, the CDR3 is TGTGCCAGCAGAGGAGCAGGGTCCTTGTACGAGCAGTACTTC. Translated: CASRGAGSLYEQYF.